The TCR beta chain described here comes from a study of T cells expressing NK-cell markers (dated by TCRdb to the early 2020s). Study-level background: Three sorted T-cell subsets (CD3+CD56+NKG2C+, CD3+CD56+NKG2C- and CD3+CD56-NKG2C+) from eight donors had their TCR beta-chain repertoires profiled. Of the eight sequenced donors, seven were found to be HCMV-seropositive and one was found to be HCMV-seronegative. All eight donors whose samples were sequenced were randomly selected healthy volunteers, three of them men and five women. Sequencing of the libraries produced 2 x 150 bp reads on Illumina HiSeq 2000/2500, MiSeq or NextSeq.

The CDR3 measures 14 amino acids from cysteine to phenylalanine. The DNA is not on file. Looking up the germline V gene (reference sequence) yields CDR1 PRHDT and CDR2 FYEKMQ. Points the paper makes about the study in general: Those dominant clonotypes were again the most abundant among CD3+CD56-NKG2C+ cells in a handful of donors, at 28.3-60.1%. In roughly 6 donors, the dominant CD3+CD56+NKG2C+ clonotypes were among the top 10 CD8+ clonotypes and accounted for roughly 1.0-8% of CD8+ T cells. It remained unclear whether the expanded NKG2C-expressing T cell clones were specific for HCMV antigens.

TCRdb lists the instrument as Illumina HiSeq 2000. 5'RACE template switching, by which a universal primer site and unique molecular identifiers were added, was used to make TCR beta cDNA libraries. cDNA synthesis was primed from the TCR beta constant segment and was followed by two successive PCR amplification steps. Processing in the source paper ran as follows. MIGEC was used to demultiplex reads and group the reads by UMI, and MiTCR was used to assemble and quantify clonotypes. To exclude erroneous sequences, only TCR cDNA sequences supported by at least two reads were retained. The tcR package was used for downstream repertoire analysis, and clonotypes were matched between fractions using CDR3 nucleotide sequence together with V segment. VDJmatch was used to annotate antigen specificity against VDJdb, with one amino acid substitution allowed in CDR3. Based on TCRdb reprocessing of the reads, there is one entry per CDR3 protein sequence, and DNA is missing. TCRdb's processing, not the authors' own work, is the source of the V and J calls. Per the sample table, the count is 150,000 to 200,000 distinct CDR3 sequences. 20% of the sample is in the top ten clones.

Worth noting for this clonotype: Its antigen target is currently unknown.

A commercial ELISA kit detecting HCMV-specific IgG in serum was used to determine HCMV serostatus. Peripheral blood mononuclear cells were isolated from blood by Ficoll density gradient centrifugation. The sample comprised blood T cells: a sorted CD56 or NKG2C T cell subset, CD4+ or CD8+ T cells, or bulk PBMC T cells (not recorded which). The rearranged chain carries TRBV13 and TRBJ2-5; the TCRdb D gene call, TRBD1, has no DNA to confirm it. This receptor was obtained from a man aged 18 to 69 in good health. The CDR3 amino acid sequence is: CASSLRQLGETQYF. The entire variable domain, with the stretches around the CDR3 drawn from the reference TRBV13 and TRBJ2-5 proteins, is AAGVIQSPRHLIKEKRETATLKCYPIPRHDTVYWYQQGPGQDPQFLISFYEKMQSDKGSIPDRFSAQQFSDYHSELNMSSLELGDSALYFCASSLRQLGETQYFGPGTRLLVL.